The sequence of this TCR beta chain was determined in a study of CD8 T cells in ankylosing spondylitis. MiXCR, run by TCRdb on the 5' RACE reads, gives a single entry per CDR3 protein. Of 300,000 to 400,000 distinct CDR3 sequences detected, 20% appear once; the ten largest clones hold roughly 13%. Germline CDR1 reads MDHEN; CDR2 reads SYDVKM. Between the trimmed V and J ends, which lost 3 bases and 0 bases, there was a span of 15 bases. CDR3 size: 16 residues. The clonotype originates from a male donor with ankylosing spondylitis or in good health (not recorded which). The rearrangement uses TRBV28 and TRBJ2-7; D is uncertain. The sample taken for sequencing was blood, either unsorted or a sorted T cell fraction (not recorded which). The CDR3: CASSFPIKETSYEQYF. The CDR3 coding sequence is TGTGCCAGCAGTTTCCCCATCAAGGAGACCTCCTACGAGCAGTACTTC.